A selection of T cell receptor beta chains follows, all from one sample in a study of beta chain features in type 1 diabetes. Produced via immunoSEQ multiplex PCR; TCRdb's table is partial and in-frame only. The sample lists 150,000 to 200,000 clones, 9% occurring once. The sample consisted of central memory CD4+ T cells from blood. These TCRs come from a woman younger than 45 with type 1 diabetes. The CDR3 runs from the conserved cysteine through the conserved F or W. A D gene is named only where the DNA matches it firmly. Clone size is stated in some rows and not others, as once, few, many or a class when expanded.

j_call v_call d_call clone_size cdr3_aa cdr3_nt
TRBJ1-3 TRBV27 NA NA CASKGAYSNTIYF TGTGCCAGCAAAGGGGCATATTCGAACACCATATATTTT
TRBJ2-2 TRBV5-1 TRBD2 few CASSSTSGSDTGELFF TGCGCCAGCAGCTCAACTAGCGGGAGCGACACCGGGGAGCTGTTTTTT
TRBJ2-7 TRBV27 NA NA CASSADSSYEQYF TGTGCCAGTTCAGCGGACAGCAGCTACGAGCAGTACTTC
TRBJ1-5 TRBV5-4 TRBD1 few CASSLGQANQPQHF TGTGCCAGCAGCCTGGGACAGGCGAATCAGCCCCAGCATTTT
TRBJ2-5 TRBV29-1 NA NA CSALSYQETQYF TGCAGCGCACTTTCGTACCAAGAGACCCAGTACTTC
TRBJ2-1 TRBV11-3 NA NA CASSTSQYNEQFF TGTGCCAGCAGCACATCACAGTACAATGAGCAGTTCTTC
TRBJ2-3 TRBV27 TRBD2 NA CASSLGKRERYTDTQYF TGTGCCAGCAGTTTAGGGAAGCGGGAGCGATACACAGATACGCAGTATTTT
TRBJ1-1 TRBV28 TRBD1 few CASSAGGTNTEAFF TGTGCCAGCAGTGCAGGGGGAACGAACACTGAAGCTTTCTTT
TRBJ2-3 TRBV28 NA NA CASSLPGLRGDTQYF TGTGCCAGCAGTCTCCCGGGACTCCGTGGGGATACGCAGTATTTT
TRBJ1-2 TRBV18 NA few CASSPDSNYGYTF TGTGCCAGCTCACCGGACTCAAACTATGGCTACACCTTC
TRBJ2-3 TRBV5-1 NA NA CASSLVFSDTQYF TGCGCCAGCAGCTTGGTCTTCTCAGATACGCAGTATTTT
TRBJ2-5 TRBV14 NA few CASSQDSETQYF TGTGCCAGCAGCCAAGATTCTGAGACCCAGTACTTC
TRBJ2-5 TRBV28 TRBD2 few CASSSSSGSIQETQYF TGTGCCAGCAGTTCCTCGAGCGGGAGCATCCAAGAGACCCAGTACTTC
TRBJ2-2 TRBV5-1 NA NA CASSSQGNDAGELFF TGCGCCAGCAGCTCGCAGGGTAACGACGCCGGGGAGCTGTTTTTT
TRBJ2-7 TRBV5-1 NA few CASSLGGRSYEQYF TGCGCCAGCAGCTTAGGAGGGCGCTCCTACGAGCAGTACTTC
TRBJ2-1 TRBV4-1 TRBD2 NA CASSQVSPSGNEQFF TGCGCCAGCAGCCAAGTTTCTCCTAGCGGGAATGAGCAGTTCTTC
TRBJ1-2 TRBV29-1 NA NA CSVGEGTIGGYTF TGCAGCGTCGGCGAGGGAACAATAGGAGGCTACACCTTC
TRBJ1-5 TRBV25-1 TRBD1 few CASSDKAGGNQPQHF TGTGCCAGCAGTGATAAGGCAGGGGGAAATCAGCCCCAGCATTTT
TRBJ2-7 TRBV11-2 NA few CASGDMARVDLEQYF TGTGCCAGCGGCGACATGGCCAGGGTGGATCTCGAGCAGTACTTC
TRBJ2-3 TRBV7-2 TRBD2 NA CASSPGLAGFTDTQYF TGTGCCAGCAGCCCCGGACTAGCGGGTTTCACAGATACGCAGTATTTT
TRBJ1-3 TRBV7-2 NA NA CASSLRRNSGNTIYF TGTGCCAGCAGCCTCCGGAGGAACTCTGGAAACACCATATATTTT
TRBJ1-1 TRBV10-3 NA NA CAISETDSGTEAFF TGTGCCATCAGTGAGACCGACAGTGGCACTGAAGCTTTCTTT
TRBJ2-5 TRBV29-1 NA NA CSVGRGQETQYF TGCAGCGTTGGCAGGGGACAAGAGACCCAGTACTTC